This TCR beta chain was retrieved from a study of blood T cells in healthy people across ages. Study-wide points: Correlation between TCR beta diversity and naive T cell percentage was strong.

There are 17 residues in the CDR3. The V gene's germline CDR1 is SGHVS and CDR2 FNYEAQ. Combining a sample-barcoded 5' primer with a J-beta primer mix, a second PCR ran for roughly 6 to 12 cycles. TCRdb processed the 5' RACE reads anew with MiXCR; each CDR3 protein has one entry. The table has 1 million or so distinct CDR3 sequences, around 25% seen once; the top ten hold about 0.72%. Details on this clonotype: Its antigen is currently unknown.

This same sample was also taken into another study, of T cells of mothers and their children. That study reports: Donors comprised three healthy Caucasian mothers plus their six children. Per child, around 3 million TCR beta CDR3 reads were obtained, against over 10 million per mother.

The sequenced sample consisted of blood. V gene TRBV7-6 combines with J gene TRBJ2-5; D remains unclear. The J call could be wrong; TRBJ2-1 is a better fit for the DNA end. This receptor was identified in a girl aged 2 to 9 in good health. CDR3 residues: CASSLAGVVRIDNEQFF. Here the CDR3 DNA reads TGTGCCAGCAGCTTAGCTGGGGTCGTCAGAATTGACAATGAGCAGTTCTTC.